The 23 T cell receptor beta chains listed next were all sequenced from one sample in a study of T cells in Graves' hyperthyroidism and ophthalmopathy. It was RNA transcripts that yielded the amplified TCR beta CDR3 regions. Using the HTBI primer set, a first-round RT-PCR was run on the TCR CDR3. TCRdb re-analysed the multiplex PCR reads in MiXCR, keeping a single row per CDR3 protein. The data show roughly 520,000 distinct CDR3 sequences, around 22% seen once. The material sequenced was blood. The source of these receptors is a woman under 40 with Graves' ophthalmopathy.

CDR3 sequence: CASILSGGSSYEQYF. CDR3 coding DNA: TGTGCCAGCATTCTAAGCGGGGGGAGCTCCTACGAGCAGTACTTC. The chain uses TRBV6-2 or TRBV6-3 and TRBJ2-7; TRBD2 aligns across 9 bases. With V trimmed by 7 bases and J by 0 bases, 7 bases remained unmatched. There are 15 residues in the CDR3. Germline-derived CDR1 and CDR2 are MNHEY and SVGEGT.

This chain uses TRBV6-1 with TRBJ1-5; tentatively, D is TRBD1 (6 bases). The V end lost 2 bases, the J end lost 6 bases, and 11 bases lay between the germline ends. Germline V gives CDR1 MNHNS, CDR2 SASEGT. The CDR3 length is 14 residues. The CDR3: CASSELPGVQPQHF. As DNA, the CDR3 is TGTGCCAGCAGTGAACTTCCAGGGGTTCAGCCCCAGCATTTT.

In DNA form, the CDR3 reads TGTGCCAGCAGTACTTCCGGGACAGGGGTCTACGGCTACACCTTC. Translation gives CASSTSGTGVYGYTF. The gene calls are TRBV7-2 and TRBJ1-2; 10 bases agree with TRBD1. Trimming cost V 6 bases and J 8 bases; bases outside gene matches: 12. CDR1 SGHTA and CDR2 FQGNSA come from the germline V gene. The CDR3 sequence is 15 residues long.

This clonotype occurred many times. The rearrangement uses TRBV15 and TRBJ1-3; TRBD1 agrees at 8 bases. The germline CDR1 and CDR2 sequences are LNHNV and YYDKDF (reference sequence). J lost 0 bases, V lost 3 bases, and 1 base had no gene match. The CDR3 covers 15 residues. The CDR3 region has the DNA TGTGCCACCAGCAGGGGACAGGTCTCTGGAAACACCATATATTTT. It yields the protein CATSRGQVSGNTIYF.

V and J are TRBV24-1 and TRBJ1-2; D unclear. This CDR3 has 16 residues. Per germline, CDR1 KGHDR and CDR2 SFDVKD. V shed 5 bases and J shed 4 bases, with 19 bases lying between them. The chain's CDR3 is CATSAAGEGQGYGYTF. Written as DNA, the CDR3 is TGTGCCACCAGTGCCGCCGGGGAGGGCCAAGGCTATGGCTACACCTTC.

Concerning this clonotype itself: With a much larger clone just one base away, this may be a read error. V is TRBV7-2 and J is TRBJ2-7; no clear D. V shed 0 bases and J shed 6 bases, with 6 bases lying between them. Germline V lookup: CDR1 SGHTA, CDR2 FQGNSA. The CDR3 totals 12 residues. This chain's CDR3 is CASSLAQSEQYF. CDR3 DNA: TGTGCCAGCAGCTTAGCCCAGAGCGAGCAGTACTTC.

The gene calls are TRBV19 and TRBJ1-2, with 7 bases identical to TRBD1. The germline V gene encodes CDR1 LNHDA and CDR2 SQIVND (reference sequence). J was trimmed by 7 bases and V by 6 bases; bases with no gene match: 5. The length of the CDR3 is 12 residues. CDR3 DNA: TGTGCCAGTAGGAAGGGGGCGCTTGGCTACACCTTC. This translates into CASRKGALGYTF.

This clonotype was seen ten or more times. This chain links TRBV5-8 with TRBJ1-2; D not resolved. Trimming cost V 0 bases and J 2 bases, with 8 bases left between them. Germline CDR1 is SGHTS and CDR2 is YDEGEE. There are 14 residues in the CDR3. The CDR3 reads CASSLGNSNYGYTF. Here the CDR3 DNA reads TGTGCCAGCAGCTTGGGGAACTCAAACTATGGCTACACCTTC.

The table lists this clonotype with many counts. The J gene is TRBJ1-5, the V gene TRBV12-3 or TRBV12-4; perhaps TRBD1 as D (6 bases). The CDR3 loop spans 14 amino acids. The V and J ends lost 5 bases and 1 base respectively, with 9 bases between them. CDR3 nucleotide sequence: TGTGCCAGCAGTCACGGACAGAGCAATCAGCCCCAGCATTTT. Translation gives CASSHGQSNQPQHF.

This clonotype was seen a single time. The V gene is TRBV12-3 or TRBV12-4, the J gene TRBJ1-1, with 7 bases aligning to TRBD1. The CDR3 is 16 residues long. Trimming removed 6 bases from V and 10 bases from J; junction bases left unmatched: 20. CDR3 residues: CASSFAGLTGPSLAFF. The CDR3 DNA is TGTGCCAGCAGCTTTGCCGGTCTGACAGGGCCTTCATTAGCTTTCTTT.

Concerning this clonotype: This may arise from a read error, as a much more abundant clone is one base away. The gene calls are TRBV5-1 and TRBJ2-7; 13 nucleotides line up with TRBD2. J gave up 7 bases and V 1 base, and 11 bases lay outside the gene matches. Germline CDR1 SGHRS, CDR2 YFSETQ. The CDR3 loop spans 17 amino acids. This chain's CDR3 is CASSLSGLAGVPGEQYF. In nucleotides, the CDR3 is TGCGCCAGCAGCTTGTCCGGACTAGCGGGGGTTCCTGGGGAGCAGTACTTC.

This clonotype was counted only a few times. The chain is built from TRBV3-1 and TRBJ2-5; the D gene is possibly TRBD2 (7 bases). In germline, CDR1 is LGHDT, CDR2 YNNKEL (reference sequence). This CDR3 comprises 14 residues. V lost 3 bases to trimming and J lost 5 bases, with 13 bases between them. The CDR3 sequence is CASSQGGGSETQYF. CDR3 nucleotide sequence: TGTGCCAGCAGCCAGGGGGGGGGCTCGGAGACCCAGTACTTC.

This clonotype was recorded a few times. This chain uses TRBV6-5 with TRBJ1-5; possibly TRBD1 for D (6 bases). The CDR3 consists of 14 residues. Trimming removed 4 bases from V and 4 bases from J, with 11 bases in between. The germline V gene encodes CDR1 MNHEY and CDR2 SVGAGI. The DNA for the CDR3 is TGTGCCAGCAGTTCAGGACAGACAAATCAGCCCCAGCATTTT. Its translation: CASSSGQTNQPQHF.

The rearrangement joins TRBV7-3 to TRBJ2-2, with D maybe TRBD1 (6 bases). V dropped 0 bases and J dropped 6 bases, with 14 bases sitting between them. Germline loops: CDR1 SGHTA, CDR2 FQGTGA. The CDR3 has 16 residues. The CDR3 here is CASSLTGQSDAGELFF. Written as DNA, the CDR3 is TGTGCCAGCAGCTTAACCGGACAGTCTGACGCCGGGGAGCTGTTTTTT.

This clonotype was detected only a few times. The genes are TRBV19 and TRBJ1-2; 11 bases match TRBD1. Germline loops: CDR1 LNHDA, CDR2 SQIVND (reference sequence). V shed 1 base and J 4 bases; nucleotides not matched to a gene: 2. The CDR3 has 15 amino acids. CDR3 nucleotide sequence: TGTGCCAGTAGTATAGCCGGGACAGGGGGCTATGGCTACACCTTC. This encodes CASSIAGTGGYGYTF.

At least ten counts were recorded for this clonotype. The V and J genes are TRBV6-5 and TRBJ2-5; D is perhaps TRBD2 (7 bases). The CDR3 spans 15 residues. CDR1 is MNHEY, CDR2 SVGAGI, per germline. The V end lost 2 bases, the J end lost 4 bases, and 14 bases lay between the germline ends. Here the CDR3 reads CASSYTTGGAETQYF. Here the CDR3 DNA reads TGTGCCAGCAGTTACACAACGGGGGGCGCAGAGACCCAGTACTTC.

This clonotype occurred a few times. The chain combines TRBV28 with TRBJ2-7; 9 bases align to TRBD1. Germline V CDR1 and CDR2: MDHEN, SYDVKM. The CDR3 is made up of 16 amino acids. With 6 bases clipped from V and 3 bases from J, the junction kept 12 bases outside the gene matches. CDR3 coding DNA: TGTGCCAGCAGCTATACCGGCGGGACAGGGCTCTACGAGCAGTACTTC. Translating gives CASSYTGGTGLYEQYF.

On this clonotype: Just one base apart from a much larger clone, this may be a read error. The CDR3 DNA is TGTGCCGGCAGCCCCGACAGAACGTATGGCTACACCTTC. It is translated as CAGSPDRTYGYTF. The genes are TRBV12-3 or TRBV12-4 and TRBJ1-2, with a possible D match to TRBD1 (5 bases). The CDR3 contains 13 residues.

V usage is TRBV29-1 and J usage is TRBJ1-1; 8 nucleotides line up with TRBD1. There are 13 residues in the CDR3. V shed 8 bases, J shed 5 bases, and the junction held 10 bases outside the gene matches. Germline V gene lookup returns CDR1 SQVTM and CDR2 ANQGSEA. Here the CDR3 DNA reads TGCAGCTCCCCAGGACAGGGCATGACTGAAGCTTTCTTT. It is translated as CSSPGQGMTEAFF.

This clonotype was observed at least ten times. V is TRBV12-3 or TRBV12-4 and J is TRBJ2-7; TRBD2 agrees at 9 bases. This CDR3 has 15 residues. J was trimmed by 5 bases and V by 6 bases; bases with no gene match: 11. This CDR3 is CASRFLAGGPDEQYF. CDR3 nucleotides: TGTGCCAGCAGGTTCCTGGCGGGGGGGCCCGACGAGCAGTACTTC.

The chain carries TRBV12-3 or TRBV12-4 and TRBJ1-1; TRBD1 matches at 8 bases. Trimming removed 7 bases from V and 7 bases from J; junction bases left unmatched: 8. This CDR3 has 13 residues. CDR3 protein: CASNRPDRGEAFF. For the CDR3, the DNA is TGTGCCAGCAACCGCCCAGACAGGGGTGAAGCTTTCTTT.

This clonotype was counted many times. V gene TRBV20-1 combines with J gene TRBJ1-6; perhaps TRBD1 as D (5 bases). Germline V lookup: CDR1 DFQATT, CDR2 SNEGSKA (reference sequence). Trimming removed 2 bases at V and 10 bases at J, with 6 bases between. The CDR3 has 11 residues. The CDR3 bases are TGCAGTGCTAGAAGGGGCTCACCCCTCCACTTT. Amino acids: CSARRGSPLHF.

This clonotype was detected ten times or more. The gene calls are TRBV12-3 or TRBV12-4 and TRBJ1-5; 7 nucleotides agree with TRBD1. The CDR3 has 15 residues. The trim removed 2 bases at V and 6 bases at J, leaving 7 bases unmatched. Here the CDR3 reads CASSLSGGEAQPQHF. The CDR3 DNA reads as TGTGCCAGCAGTTTATCAGGGGGGGAGGCTCAGCCCCAGCATTTT.